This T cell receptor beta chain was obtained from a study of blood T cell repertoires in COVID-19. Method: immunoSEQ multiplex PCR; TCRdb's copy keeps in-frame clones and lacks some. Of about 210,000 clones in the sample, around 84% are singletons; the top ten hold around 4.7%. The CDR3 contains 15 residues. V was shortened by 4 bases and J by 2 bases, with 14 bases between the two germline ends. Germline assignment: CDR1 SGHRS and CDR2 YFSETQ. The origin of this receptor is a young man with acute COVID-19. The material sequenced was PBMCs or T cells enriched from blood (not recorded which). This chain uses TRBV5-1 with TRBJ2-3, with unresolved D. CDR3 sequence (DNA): TGCGCCAGCAGCCGGAACGGTCAGGACACAGATACGCAGTATTTT. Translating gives CASSRNGQDTDTQYF.